This TCR beta chain emerged from a study of blood T cell repertoires in COVID-19. Looking at the study overall: The recovered donors of Cohort 3 showed two negative PCRs, clearance, or symptom resolution.

In the original processing: Reference gene primers were amplified, and this amplification served to estimate nucleated cell counts. Profiled with immunoSEQ multiplex PCR; TCRdb holds only in-frame clones, not every one. V and J calls and clone size come straight from that table; D and trimming were deduced from the DNA. The sample lists over 110,000 clones; nearly 85% were seen once. The V end was cut by 0 bases, the J end by 1 base, with 9 bases between. The CDR3 is made up of 15 amino acids. Germline V lookup: CDR1 SGHRS, CDR2 YFSETQ. Individuals aged about 18 to 89 years were recruited from fewer than 30 US areas. Cohort placement rested on clinical history that participants reported themselves.

This chain uses TRBV5-1 with TRBJ2-3; D perhaps matches TRBD1 (6 bases). Source material: PBMCs or T cells enriched from blood (not recorded which). The clonotype originates from a man in his fifties in a cohort exposed to, infected with or recovered from COVID-19 (not recorded which). The CDR3 spells CASSLDWTGTDTQYF. Here the CDR3 DNA reads TGCGCCAGCAGCTTGGATTGGACAGGCACAGATACGCAGTATTTT.